The 3 T cell receptor beta chains presented below share a single source sample, sequenced in a study of blood T cells in healthy people across ages. A second PCR of 7 to 11 cycles used a sample-barcoded 5' primer and a J-beta primer mix. One entry per CDR3 protein, called by TCRdb with MiXCR from the 5' RACE reads. The repertoire holds roughly 1,700,000 distinct CDR3 sequences, with approximately 28% as singletons. The material sequenced was blood. These receptors originate from a woman aged 25-40 years in good health.

CDR3 protein: CASSLGAGGTALETQYF. The CDR3 coding sequence is TGTGCCAGCAGCTTAGGCGCCGGTGGGACAGCCTTAGAGACCCAGTACTTC. V usage is TRBV11-2 and J usage is TRBJ2-5; 7 nucleotides line up with TRBD1. Germline values: CDR1 SGHAT, CDR2 FQNNGV. Trimming cost V 1 base and J 4 bases; bases outside gene matches: 12. The CDR3 has 17 residues.

The rearrangement links TRBV20-1 to TRBJ1-2; weak D call: TRBD1 (5 bases). V lost 3 bases and J lost 6, with 11 bases in between. From germline, CDR1 is DFQATT and CDR2 SNEGSKA (reference sequence). The CDR3 spans 12 residues. The CDR3 sequence is CSASARADGYTF. CDR3 nucleotide sequence: TGCAGTGCTAGCGCCAGGGCGGATGGCTACACCTTC.

In its sample, this clonotype was seen a few times. The chain joins TRBV20-1 to TRBJ2-1; 10 positions agree with TRBD2. Germline V gene sequence: CDR1 DFQATT, CDR2 SNEGSKA (reference sequence). Germline trimming cut 3 bases from V and 4 bases from J; bases unmatched to any gene: 6. This CDR3 comprises 15 residues. CDR3 bases: TGCAGTGCTAGGGGAACTAGCGGGGTTTACAATGAGCAGTTCTTC. It encodes CSARGTSGVYNEQFF.